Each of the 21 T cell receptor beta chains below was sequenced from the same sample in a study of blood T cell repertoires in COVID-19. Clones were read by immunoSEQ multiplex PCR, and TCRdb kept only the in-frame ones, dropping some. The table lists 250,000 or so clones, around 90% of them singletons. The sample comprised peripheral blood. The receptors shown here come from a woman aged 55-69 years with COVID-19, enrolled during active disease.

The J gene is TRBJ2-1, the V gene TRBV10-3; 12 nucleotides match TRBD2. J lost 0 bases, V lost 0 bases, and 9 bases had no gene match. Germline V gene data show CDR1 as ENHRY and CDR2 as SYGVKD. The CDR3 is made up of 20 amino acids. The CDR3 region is CAISESISWTSGVSYNEQFF. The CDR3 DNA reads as TGTGCCATCAGTGAGTCGATTAGTTGGACTAGCGGGGTCTCCTACAATGAGCAGTTCTTC.

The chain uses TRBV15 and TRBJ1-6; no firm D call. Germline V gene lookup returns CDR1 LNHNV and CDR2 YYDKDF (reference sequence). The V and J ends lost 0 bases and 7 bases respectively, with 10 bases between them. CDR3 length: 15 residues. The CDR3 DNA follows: TGTGCCACCAGCAGAGATCAGGTTGTCAATTCACCCCTCCACTTT. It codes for CATSRDQVVNSPLHF. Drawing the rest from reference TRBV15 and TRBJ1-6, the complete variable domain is DAMVIQNPRYQVTQFGKPVTLSCSQTLNHNVMYWYQQKSSQAPKLLFHYYDKDFNNEADTPDNFQSRRPNTSFCFLDIRSPGLGDTAMYLCATSRDQVVNSPLHFGNGTRLTVT.

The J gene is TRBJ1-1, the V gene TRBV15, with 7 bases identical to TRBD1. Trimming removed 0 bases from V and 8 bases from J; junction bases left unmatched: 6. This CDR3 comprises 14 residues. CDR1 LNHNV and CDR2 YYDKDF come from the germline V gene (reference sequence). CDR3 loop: CATSRDLGDREAFF. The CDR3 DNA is TGTGCCACCAGCAGAGATCTCGGGGACAGAGAAGCTTTCTTT. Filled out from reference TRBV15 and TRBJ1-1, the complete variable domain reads DAMVIQNPRYQVTQFGKPVTLSCSQTLNHNVMYWYQQKSSQAPKLLFHYYDKDFNNEADTPDNFQSRRPNTSFCFLDIRSPGLGDTAMYLCATSRDLGDREAFFGQGTRLTVV.

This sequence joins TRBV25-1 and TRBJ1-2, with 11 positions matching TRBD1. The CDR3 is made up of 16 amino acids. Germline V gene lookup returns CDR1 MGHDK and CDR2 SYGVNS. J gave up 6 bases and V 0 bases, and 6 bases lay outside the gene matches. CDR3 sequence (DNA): TGTGCCAGCAGTGAATACGGGACAGGGGGTTCCAATGGCTACACCTTC. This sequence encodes CASSEYGTGGSNGYTF.

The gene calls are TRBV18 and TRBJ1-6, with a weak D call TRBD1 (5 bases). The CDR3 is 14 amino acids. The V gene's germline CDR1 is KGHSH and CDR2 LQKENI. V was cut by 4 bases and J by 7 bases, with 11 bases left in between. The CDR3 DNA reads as TGTGCCAGCTCACGCGACAGACACAATTCACCCCTCCACTTT. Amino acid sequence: CASSRDRHNSPLHF.

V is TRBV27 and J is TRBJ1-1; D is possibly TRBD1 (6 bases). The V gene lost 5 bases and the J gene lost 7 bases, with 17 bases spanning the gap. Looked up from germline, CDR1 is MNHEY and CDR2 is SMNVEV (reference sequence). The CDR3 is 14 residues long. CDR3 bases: TGTGCCAGCAGTCAAACAGGGAGTCTTGGTGAAGCTTTCTTT. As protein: CASSQTGSLGEAFF.

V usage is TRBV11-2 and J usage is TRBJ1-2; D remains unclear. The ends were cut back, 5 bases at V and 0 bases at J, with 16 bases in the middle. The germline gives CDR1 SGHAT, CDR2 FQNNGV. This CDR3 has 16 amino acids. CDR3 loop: CASSLSGDSANYGYTF. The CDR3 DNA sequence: TGTGCCAGCAGCCTAAGCGGCGACTCGGCTAACTATGGCTACACCTTC.

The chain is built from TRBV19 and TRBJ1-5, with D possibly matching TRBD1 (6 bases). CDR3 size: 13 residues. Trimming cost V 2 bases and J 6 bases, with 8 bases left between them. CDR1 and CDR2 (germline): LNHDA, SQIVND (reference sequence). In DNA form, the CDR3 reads TGTGCCAGTAGTATAATACAGGGTCAGCCCCAGCATTTT. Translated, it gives CASSIIQGQPQHF.

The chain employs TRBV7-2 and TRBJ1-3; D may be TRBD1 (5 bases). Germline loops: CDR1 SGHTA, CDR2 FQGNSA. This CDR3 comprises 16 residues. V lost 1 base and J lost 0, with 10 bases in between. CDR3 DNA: TGTGCCAGCAGCTTAGTACCAAGGGGCTCTGGAAACACCATATATTTT. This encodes CASSLVPRGSGNTIYF.

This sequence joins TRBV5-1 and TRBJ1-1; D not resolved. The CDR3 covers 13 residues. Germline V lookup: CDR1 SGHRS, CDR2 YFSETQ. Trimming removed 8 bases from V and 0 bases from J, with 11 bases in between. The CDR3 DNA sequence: TGCGCCAGTGGGCCCGGATTGAACACTGAAGCTTTCTTT. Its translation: CASGPGLNTEAFF.

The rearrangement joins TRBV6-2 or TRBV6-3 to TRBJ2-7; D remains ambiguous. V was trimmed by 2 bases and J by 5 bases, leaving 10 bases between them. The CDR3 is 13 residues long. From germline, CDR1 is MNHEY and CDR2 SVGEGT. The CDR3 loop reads CASSYLQVNEQYF. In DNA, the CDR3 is TGTGCCAGCAGTTACCTGCAGGTTAACGAGCAGTACTTC.

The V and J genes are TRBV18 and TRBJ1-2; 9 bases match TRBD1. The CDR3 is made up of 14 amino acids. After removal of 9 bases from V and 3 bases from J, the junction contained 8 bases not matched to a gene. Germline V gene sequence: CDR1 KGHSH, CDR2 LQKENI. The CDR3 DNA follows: TGTGCCAGTTCGAGCACAGGGGGCGACTATGGCTACACCTTC. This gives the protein CASSSTGGDYGYTF.

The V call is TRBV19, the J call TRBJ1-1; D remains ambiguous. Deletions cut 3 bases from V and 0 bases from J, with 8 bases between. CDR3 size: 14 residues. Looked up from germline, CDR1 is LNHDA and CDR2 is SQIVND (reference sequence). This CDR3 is CASSIGQMNTEAFF. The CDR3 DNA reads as TGTGCCAGTAGTATTGGGCAGATGAACACTGAAGCTTTCTTT. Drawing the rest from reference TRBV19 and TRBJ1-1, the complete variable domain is DGGITQSPKYLFRKEGQNVTLSCEQNLNHDAMYWYRQDPGQGLRLIYYSQIVNDFQKGDIAEGYSVSREKKESFPLTVTSAQKNPTAFYLCASSIGQMNTEAFFGQGTRLTVV.

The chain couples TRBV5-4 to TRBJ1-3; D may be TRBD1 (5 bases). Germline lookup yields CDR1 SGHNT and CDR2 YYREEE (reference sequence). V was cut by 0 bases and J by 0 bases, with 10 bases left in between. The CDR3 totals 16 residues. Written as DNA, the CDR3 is TGTGCCAGCAGCTTGGGGGGCGTCTCCTCTGGAAACACCATATATTTT. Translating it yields CASSLGGVSSGNTIYF.

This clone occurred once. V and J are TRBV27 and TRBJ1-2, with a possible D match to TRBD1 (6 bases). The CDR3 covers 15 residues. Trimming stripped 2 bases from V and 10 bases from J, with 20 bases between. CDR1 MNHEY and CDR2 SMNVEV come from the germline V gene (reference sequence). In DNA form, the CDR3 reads TGTGCCAGCAGTTTAAGGGGGACGGTGCAAGTCGCCTACACCTTC. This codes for CASSLRGTVQVAYTF.

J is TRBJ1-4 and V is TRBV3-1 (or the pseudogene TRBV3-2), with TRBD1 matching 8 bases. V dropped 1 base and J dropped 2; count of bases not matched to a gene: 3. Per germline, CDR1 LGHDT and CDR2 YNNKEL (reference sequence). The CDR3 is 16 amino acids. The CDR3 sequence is CASSQAAGGTNEKLFF. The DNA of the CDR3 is TGTGCCAGCAGCCAAGCGGCAGGGGGCACTAATGAAAAACTGTTTTTT.

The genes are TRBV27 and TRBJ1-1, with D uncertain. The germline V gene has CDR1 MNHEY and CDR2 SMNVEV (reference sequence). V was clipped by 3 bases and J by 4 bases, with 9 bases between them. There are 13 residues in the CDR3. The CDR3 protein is CASSFGGPTEAFF. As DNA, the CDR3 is TGTGCCAGCAGTTTTGGAGGGCCCACTGAAGCTTTCTTT.

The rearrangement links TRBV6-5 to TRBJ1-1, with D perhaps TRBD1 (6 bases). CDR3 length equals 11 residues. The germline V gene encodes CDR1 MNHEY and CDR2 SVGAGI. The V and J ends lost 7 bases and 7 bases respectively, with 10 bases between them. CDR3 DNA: TGTGCCAGCACCGGACAGTTTGAAGCTTTCTTT. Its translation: CASTGQFEAFF.

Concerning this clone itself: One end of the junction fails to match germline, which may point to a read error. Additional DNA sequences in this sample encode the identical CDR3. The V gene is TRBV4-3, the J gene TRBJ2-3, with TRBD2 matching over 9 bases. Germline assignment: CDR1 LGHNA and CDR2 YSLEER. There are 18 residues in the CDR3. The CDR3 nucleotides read TGCGCCAGCAGTCAAGATTTGCCCCGGCGGGGGGGGAAAGATACGCAGTATTTT. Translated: CASSQDLPRRGGKDTQYF.

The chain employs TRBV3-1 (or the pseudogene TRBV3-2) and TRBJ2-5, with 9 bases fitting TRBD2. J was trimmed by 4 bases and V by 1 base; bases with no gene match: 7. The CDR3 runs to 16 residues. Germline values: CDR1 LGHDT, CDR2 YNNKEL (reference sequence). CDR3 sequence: CASSQGSGGTGETQYF. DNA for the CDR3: TGTGCCAGCAGCCAAGGGAGCGGGGGGACTGGAGAGACCCAGTACTTC.

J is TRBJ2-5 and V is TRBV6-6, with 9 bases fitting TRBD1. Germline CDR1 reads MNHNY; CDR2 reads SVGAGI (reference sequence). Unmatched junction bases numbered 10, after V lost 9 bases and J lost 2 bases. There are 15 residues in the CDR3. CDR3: CASRSTGGQQETQYF. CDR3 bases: TGTGCCAGTCGATCGACAGGGGGGCAGCAAGAGACCCAGTACTTC.